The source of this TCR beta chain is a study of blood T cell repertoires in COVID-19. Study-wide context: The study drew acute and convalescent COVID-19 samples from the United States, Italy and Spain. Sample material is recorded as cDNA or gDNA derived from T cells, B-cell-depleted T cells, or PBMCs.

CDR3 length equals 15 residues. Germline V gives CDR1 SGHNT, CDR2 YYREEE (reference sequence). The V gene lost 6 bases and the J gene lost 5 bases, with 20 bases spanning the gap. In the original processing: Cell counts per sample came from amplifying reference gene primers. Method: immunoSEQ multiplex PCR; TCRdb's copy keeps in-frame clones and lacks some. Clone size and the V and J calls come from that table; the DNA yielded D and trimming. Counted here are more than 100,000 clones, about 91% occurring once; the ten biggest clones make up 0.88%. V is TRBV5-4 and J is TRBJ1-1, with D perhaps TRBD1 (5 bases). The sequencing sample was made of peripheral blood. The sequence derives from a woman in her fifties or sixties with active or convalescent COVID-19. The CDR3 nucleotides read TGTGCCAGCACCCGGGACGGGAAAAGCGGGACTGAAGCTTTCTTT. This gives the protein CASTRDGKSGTEAFF.